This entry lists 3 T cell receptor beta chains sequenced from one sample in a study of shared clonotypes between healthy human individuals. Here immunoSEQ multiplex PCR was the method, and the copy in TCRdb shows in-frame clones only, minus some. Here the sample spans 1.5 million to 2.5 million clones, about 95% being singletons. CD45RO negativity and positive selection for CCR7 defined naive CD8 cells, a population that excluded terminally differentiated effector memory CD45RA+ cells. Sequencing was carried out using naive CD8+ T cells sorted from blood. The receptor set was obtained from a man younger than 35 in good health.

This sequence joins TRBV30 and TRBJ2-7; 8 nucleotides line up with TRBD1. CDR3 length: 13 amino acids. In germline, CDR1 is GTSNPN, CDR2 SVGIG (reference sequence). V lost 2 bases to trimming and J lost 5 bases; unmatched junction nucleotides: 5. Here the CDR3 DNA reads TGTGCCTGGAGTCCGGGACAGGTAAACGAGCAGTACTTC. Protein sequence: CAWSPGQVNEQYF.

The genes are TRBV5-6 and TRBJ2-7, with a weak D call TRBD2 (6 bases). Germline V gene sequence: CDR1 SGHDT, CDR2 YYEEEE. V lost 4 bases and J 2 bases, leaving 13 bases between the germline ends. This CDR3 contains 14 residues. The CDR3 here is CASSLSSDPYEQYF. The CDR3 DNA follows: TGTGCCAGCAGCCTGTCTAGCGATCCCTACGAGCAGTACTTC.

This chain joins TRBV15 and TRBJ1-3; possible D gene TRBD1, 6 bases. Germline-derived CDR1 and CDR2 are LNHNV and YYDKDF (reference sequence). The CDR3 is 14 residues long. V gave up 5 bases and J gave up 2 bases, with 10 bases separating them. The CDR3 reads CATSPKGAGNTIYF. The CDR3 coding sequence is TGTGCCACCAGCCCTAAGGGGGCTGGAAACACCATATATTTT.